A single sample is the source of the 27 T cell receptor beta chains below, sequenced in a study of OX40 agonist ivuxolimab in advanced cancers. Clones were sequenced by immunoSEQ multiplex PCR, and TCRdb holds only the in-frame ones, with some missing. The table records 45,000 or so clones, roughly four fifths of them present only once. Material: CD4+ or CD8+ T cells sorted from blood, obtained in a trial of the OX40 agonist ivuxolimab. The source of these receptors is an adult with an advanced solid tumor such as melanoma, head and neck, liver or kidney cancer.

The chain is built from TRBV6-1 and TRBJ1-1; 7 bases fit TRBD1. The J segment lost 8 bases and the V segment lost 1 base, leaving 4 bases of the junction unmatched. The germline CDR1 and CDR2 sequences are MNHNS and SASEGT. The CDR3 runs to 13 residues. CDR3 in amino acids: CASSEEGDREAFF. Written as DNA, the CDR3 is TGTGCCAGCAGTGAAGAGGGGGACAGAGAAGCTTTCTTT.

Written as DNA, the CDR3 is TGTGCCTGGGAACAGGATACTAATTCACCCCTCCACTTT. Translating gives CAWEQDTNSPLHF. This chain joins TRBV30 and TRBJ1-6, with D perhaps matching TRBD1 (5 bases). Trimming took off 5 bases at V and 6 bases at J, with 11 bases between the two ends. The CDR3 runs 13 residues. Germline lookup yields CDR1 GTSNPN and CDR2 SVGIG (reference sequence). Based on the CDR3 plus reference TRBV30 and TRBJ1-6, the full variable domain is SQTIHQWPATLVQPVGSPLSLECTVEGTSNPNLYWYRQAAGRGLQLLFYSVGIGQISSEVPQNLSASRPQDRQFILSSKKLLLSDSGFYLCAWEQDTNSPLHFGNGTRLTVT.

The chain links TRBV28 to TRBJ2-5; 13 positions match TRBD2. J gave up 5 bases and V 7 bases, and 4 bases lay outside the gene matches. The CDR3 extends over 14 amino acids. Germline V lookup: CDR1 MDHEN, CDR2 SYDVKM. CDR3 loop: CASMATSGGETQYF. The CDR3 DNA reads TGTGCCAGCATGGCGACTAGCGGGGGGGAGACCCAGTACTTC.

The sample holds one count of this clone. This chain uses TRBV11-1 with TRBJ1-1, with D unresolved. The germline V gene encodes CDR1 SGHAT and CDR2 FQDESV (reference sequence). Trimming took 6 bases from V and 5 from J, leaving 7 bases between them. This CDR3 contains 11 residues. The CDR3 DNA is TGTGCCAGCAGGACTGGGACTGAAGCTTTCTTT. Translated, it gives CASRTGTEAFF.

This chain uses TRBV6-6 with TRBJ2-7; D possibly corresponds to TRBD1 (6 bases). The CDR3 covers 13 residues. In germline, CDR1 is MNHNY, CDR2 SVGAGI (reference sequence). Trimming shortened V by 4 bases and J by 6 bases, and 13 bases separated the two germline ends. This CDR3 reads CASSSGPGVEQYF. The CDR3 DNA follows: TGTGCCAGCAGTTCCGGGCCAGGGGTCGAGCAGTACTTC.

This sequence joins TRBV18 and TRBJ2-5; the D is unclear. Between the trimmed V and J ends, which lost 5 bases and 5 bases, there was a span of 12 bases. CDR3 length: 13 residues. Germline loops: CDR1 KGHSH, CDR2 LQKENI. The CDR3 loop reads CASSSRFGETQYF. In nucleotides, the CDR3 is TGTGCCAGCTCATCTAGATTCGGGGAGACCCAGTACTTC.

In its sample, this clone was seen a few times. The chain's CDR3 is CASSPGQGNSPLHF. For the CDR3, the DNA is TGTGCCAGTAGTCCAGGACAGGGGAATTCACCCCTCCACTTT. The chain carries TRBV19 and TRBJ1-6, with 9 bases identical to TRBD1. With 5 bases clipped from V and 7 bases from J, the junction kept 3 bases outside the gene matches. The CDR3 has 14 residues. Per the germline V gene, CDR1 is LNHDA and CDR2 is SQIVND (reference sequence).

The chain uses TRBV2 and TRBJ2-5; TRBD2 might be the D (5 bases). The V end lost 7 bases, the J end lost 2 bases, and 5 bases lay between the germline ends. Germline CDR1 is SNHLY and CDR2 is FYNNEI. The CDR3 loop spans 11 amino acids. DNA for the CDR3: TGTGCCAGCACGGGGCAAGAGACCCAGTACTTC. Its translation is CASTGQETQYF.

This sequence joins TRBV6-5 and TRBJ2-7; the match to TRBD1 covers 7 bases. This CDR3 has 13 amino acids. Per the germline V gene, CDR1 is MNHEY and CDR2 is SVGAGI. V gave up 6 bases and J gave up 5 bases; unmatched junction bases: 7. CDR3 residues: CASRQGIGNEQYF. DNA for the CDR3: TGTGCCAGCAGACAGGGGATAGGGAACGAGCAGTACTTC.

The rearrangement links TRBV11-3 to TRBJ2-5, with D maybe TRBD1 (6 bases). V gave up 1 base and J gave up 2 bases, with 17 bases separating them. The length of the CDR3 is 17 residues. Germline CDR1 SGHNT, CDR2 YENEEA. CDR3 DNA: TGTGCCAGCAGCTTAGCCCTATCCGGGACAACACAAGAGACCCAGTACTTC. This encodes CASSLALSGTTQETQYF.

This clone came up a few times. The genes are TRBV18 and TRBJ1-2; possible D gene TRBD1, 5 bases. CDR1 and CDR2 from the germline V gene are KGHSH and LQKENI. The CDR3 spans 15 residues. V was pared by 5 bases and J by 4 bases, with 17 bases between. The CDR3 loop is CASSTISDSSYGYTF. The CDR3 nucleotides read TGTGCCAGCTCAACCATCTCAGACAGTAGCTATGGCTACACCTTC.

The chain couples TRBV7-3 to TRBJ2-3; D unclear. The CDR3 sequence is 13 residues long. Germline assignment: CDR1 SGHTA and CDR2 FQGTGA. Trimming took off 0 bases at V and 5 bases at J, with 6 bases between the two ends. CDR3 sequence reads: CASSLTGQDTQYF. Written as DNA, the CDR3 is TGTGCCAGCAGCTTAACCGGCCAAGATACGCAGTATTTT.

In this sample, this clone turned up a few times. This chain uses TRBV5-1 with TRBJ1-4; D not certain. V lost 5 bases and J 0 bases, leaving 5 bases between the germline ends. The CDR3 loop spans 13 amino acids. The V gene's germline CDR1 is SGHRS and CDR2 YFSETQ. The CDR3 sequence is CASSFATNEKLFF. Here the CDR3 DNA reads TGCGCCAGCAGTTTTGCAACTAATGAAAAACTGTTTTTT.

V and J are TRBV9 and TRBJ1-2; D perhaps matches TRBD1 (5 bases). Trimming pared 4 bases from V and 7 bases from J, leaving 14 bases between. The CDR3 has 13 amino acids. CDR1 is SGDLS and CDR2 is YYNGEE in the germline V gene. As DNA, the CDR3 is TGTGCCAGCAGCCCCCAGGGTGGCCGTGGCTACACCTTC. Translating gives CASSPQGGRGYTF.

The chain joins TRBV25-1 to TRBJ1-5; 7 bases agree with TRBD1. J was trimmed by 0 bases and V by 11 bases; bases with no gene match: 7. This CDR3 region has 14 residues. Germline V gene sequence: CDR1 MGHDK, CDR2 SYGVNS. In DNA form, the CDR3 reads TGTGCCTCCAGGGGGGTAGGTAGCAATCAGCCCCAGCATTTT. Translated, it gives CASRGVGSNQPQHF.

The rearrangement links TRBV10-2 to TRBJ2-2; D perhaps matches TRBD2 (7 bases). Germline CDR1 WSHSY, CDR2 SAAADI. V was pared by 6 bases and J by 6 bases, with 11 bases between. The CDR3 totals 13 residues. The DNA of the CDR3 is TGCGCCAGCAGAGGGGGGGCCTCCGGGGAGCTGTTTTTT. This translates into CASRGGASGELFF.

J is TRBJ1-3 and V is TRBV5-1, with D unresolved. The CDR3 extends over 16 amino acids. Germline V CDR1 and CDR2: SGHRS, YFSETQ. The V end was cut by 1 base, the J end by 1 base, with 12 bases between. CDR3 loop: CASSLNPSGSGNTIYF. The CDR3 DNA is TGCGCCAGCAGCTTGAACCCCTCGGGGTCTGGAAACACCATATATTTT.

V is TRBV14 and J is TRBJ1-1, with D possibly being TRBD1 (5 bases). This CDR3 has 15 residues. The germline V and J ends were trimmed by 0 bases and 6 bases, with 14 bases remaining between them. Per germline, CDR1 SGHDN and CDR2 FVKESK. The CDR3 sequence is CASSQEIVQGPEAFF. CDR3 bases: TGTGCCAGCAGCCAAGAAATCGTCCAGGGACCTGAAGCTTTCTTT.

The V call is TRBV19, the J call TRBJ1-1; no reliable D call. CDR3 size: 14 residues. Trimming shortened V by 0 bases and J by 0 bases, and 5 bases separated the two germline ends. Germline CDR1 LNHDA, CDR2 SQIVND (reference sequence). The CDR3 region is CASSIEGVNTEAFF. For the CDR3, the DNA is TGTGCCAGTAGTATAGAGGGAGTGAACACTGAAGCTTTCTTT.

This chain connects TRBV11-2 to TRBJ2-1; TRBD1 aligns across 7 bases. V gave up 5 bases and J gave up 9 bases; unmatched junction bases: 13. Germline V gives CDR1 SGHAT, CDR2 FQNNGV. The CDR3 is 15 residues long. CDR3 in amino acids: CASSDSGTAGGEQFF. The CDR3 region has the DNA TGTGCCAGCAGCGATTCCGGGACAGCAGGAGGTGAGCAGTTCTTC.

The chain carries TRBV28 and TRBJ2-1; D possibly uses TRBD1 or TRBD2 (6 bases each). V was pared by 1 base and J by 9 bases, with 10 bases between. Germline-derived CDR1 and CDR2 are MDHEN and SYDVKM. The CDR3 covers 13 residues. The CDR3 spells CASSLLQGGEQFF. The DNA for the CDR3 is TGTGCCAGCAGTTTATTACAGGGAGGTGAGCAGTTCTTC.

The chain recombines TRBV18 with TRBJ2-7; D possibly uses TRBD1 or TRBD2 (5 bases each). CDR3 size: 12 residues. Trimming stripped 0 bases from V and 7 bases from J, with 7 bases between. Germline CDR1 reads KGHSH; CDR2 reads LQKENI. CDR3 coding DNA: TGTGCCAGCTCACCACCCGAGGGGGAGCAGTACTTC. It codes for CASSPPEGEQYF.

V and J are TRBV5-4 and TRBJ2-1, with D tentatively TRBD1 (6 bases). Germline CDR1 reads SGHNT; CDR2 reads YYREEE (reference sequence). Deletions cut 1 base from V and 5 bases from J, with 10 bases between. CDR3 length: 14 residues. CDR3 sequence reads: CASSLPRDNNEQFF. DNA of the CDR3: TGTGCCAGCAGCTTGCCCCGGGACAACAATGAGCAGTTCTTC.

With regard to this clone: The identical CDR3 is also encoded by other nucleotide sequences in the sample. The chain is built from TRBV2 and TRBJ1-5, with 8 bases that match TRBD1. The junction had 7 bases not matched to a gene; V was cut back by 6 bases and J by 6 bases. Per germline, CDR1 SNHLY and CDR2 FYNNEI. The CDR3 totals 14 residues. CDR3 sequence reads: CASRPQGAGQPQHF. The CDR3 bases are TGTGCCAGCAGGCCCCAGGGGGCGGGTCAGCCCCAGCATTTT.

The sample holds one count of this clone. The rearrangement uses TRBV4-1 and TRBJ2-1; no clear D gene. The germline V and J ends were trimmed by 0 bases and 0 bases, with 9 bases remaining between them. Germline V gene sequence: CDR1 MGHRA, CDR2 YSYEKL. There are 16 residues in the CDR3. CDR3: CASSQDQASSYNEQFF. The DNA for the CDR3 is TGCGCCAGCAGCCAAGACCAAGCGAGCTCCTACAATGAGCAGTTCTTC.

This chain connects TRBV6-5 to TRBJ2-4; 9 nucleotides line up with TRBD1. The germline gives CDR1 MNHEY, CDR2 SVGAGI. This CDR3 contains 15 residues. With V trimmed by 7 bases and J by 1 base, 5 bases remained unmatched. CDR3 loop: CASKGTGYAKNIQYF. The CDR3 coding sequence is TGTGCCAGCAAGGGGACAGGGTACGCCAAAAACATTCAGTACTTC.

This clone was seen a few times. CDR3 region: CASSQGTGDTGELFF. For the CDR3, the DNA is TGTGCCAGCAGCCAGGGGACAGGGGACACCGGGGAGCTGTTTTTT. The chain carries TRBV7-6 and TRBJ2-2; 10 bases fit TRBD1. CDR3 length equals 15 residues. The V gene's germline CDR1 is SGHVS and CDR2 FNYEAQ. V dropped 5 bases and J dropped 3; count of bases not matched to a gene: 3. Based on the CDR3 plus reference TRBV7-6 and TRBJ2-2, the full variable domain is GAGVSQSPRYKVTKRGQDVALRCDPISGHVSLYWYRQALGQGPEFLTYFNYEAQQDKSGLPNDRFSAERPEGSISTLTIQRTEQRDSAMYRCASSQGTGDTGELFFGEGSRLTVL.